These 21 T cell receptor beta chains share one sample of origin, sequenced in a study of cytomegalovirus exposure and HLA in healthy donors. Use of 60 Vbeta and 13 Jbeta primers characterized the PCR. Profiling relied on immunoSEQ multiplex PCR, and the TCRdb table lists in-frame clones only, not all of them. The sample lists fewer than 150,000 clones, 65% to 75% occurring once. The sample was PBMCs. All receptors derive from a woman aged 40 to 49 in good health and CMV-seropositive.

This clone has more than one count but fewer than ten. V usage is TRBV30 and J usage is TRBJ1-3; no firm D call. Deletions cut 2 bases from V and 3 bases from J, with 11 bases between. The CDR3 is made up of 14 amino acids. Per germline, CDR1 GTSNPN and CDR2 SVGIG (reference sequence). CDR3 residues: CAWSKPAGGNTIYF. The CDR3 DNA is TGTGCCTGGAGTAAGCCCGCGGGTGGAAACACCATATATTTT.

This clone was recorded a few times. This chain joins TRBV19 and TRBJ2-1, with a possible D match to TRBD2 (7 bases). Trimming removed 5 bases at V and 12 bases at J, with 23 bases between. This CDR3 spans 15 amino acids. Germline V gene sequence: CDR1 LNHDA, CDR2 SQIVND (reference sequence). The CDR3 region is CASSADKGGALGQFF. The CDR3 DNA sequence: TGTGCCAGTAGTGCCGACAAGGGGGGGGCATTGGGGCAGTTCTTC.

This chain joins TRBV6-6 and TRBJ2-3; D unclear. V lost 5 bases and J lost 1, with 10 bases in between. CDR1 is MNHNY, CDR2 SVGAGI, per germline (reference sequence). This CDR3 is built from 14 residues. As DNA, the CDR3 is TGTGCCAGCAGTCCGCGTTTCCGCACAGATACGCAGTATTTT. This encodes CASSPRFRTDTQYF.

This chain joins TRBV7-9 and TRBJ1-1, with TRBD1 as a possible D gene (6 bases). The CDR3 loop spans 17 amino acids. Trimming shortened V by 4 bases and J by 1 base, and 19 bases separated the two germline ends. Germline CDR1 and CDR2: SEHNR and FQNEAQ (reference sequence). The CDR3 nucleotides read TGTGCCAGCAGCTCAACCCAGAGGGGGGGCACGAACACTGAAGCTTTCTTT. Its translation is CASSSTQRGGTNTEAFF. Full variable domain (outside the CDR3, taken from reference TRBV7-9 and TRBJ1-1): DTGVSQNPRHKITKRGQNVTFRCDPISEHNRLYWYRQTLGQGPEFLTYFQNEAQLEKSRLLSDRFSAERPKGSFSTLEIQRTEQGDSAMYLCASSSTQRGGTNTEAFFGQGTRLTVV.

The rearrangement links TRBV7-6 to TRBJ2-4, with no clear D. V lost 5 bases, J lost 2 bases, and 13 bases lay in between. CDR1 and CDR2 from the germline V gene are SGHVS and FNYEAQ. The CDR3 loop spans 15 amino acids. CDR3 DNA: TGTGCCAGCAGCCTGGAGTCCGGAACCAAAAACATTCAGTACTTC. Amino acids: CASSLESGTKNIQYF.

The gene calls are TRBV27 and TRBJ2-7, with 7 positions matching TRBD2. With 5 bases clipped from V and 3 bases from J, the junction kept 10 bases outside the gene matches. This CDR3 has 15 residues. Per the germline V gene, CDR1 is MNHEY and CDR2 is SMNVEV (reference sequence). The CDR3 is CASSATSRGVYEQYF. CDR3 coding DNA: TGTGCCAGCAGTGCGACTAGCCGAGGGGTCTACGAGCAGTACTTC.

The chain carries TRBV27 and TRBJ2-6; no reliable D call. V dropped 0 bases and J dropped 2 bases, with 5 bases sitting between them. The length of the CDR3 is 15 residues. CDR1 is MNHEY and CDR2 is SMNVEV in the germline V gene (reference sequence). CDR3 sequence reads: CASSLSRAGANVLTF. The CDR3 DNA follows: TGTGCCAGCAGTTTATCCCGGGCTGGGGCCAACGTCCTGACTTTC.

The V gene is TRBV2, the J gene TRBJ1-1; D is unclear. The length of the CDR3 is 16 residues. V was pared by 1 base and J by 0 bases, with 12 bases between. Germline CDR1 SNHLY, CDR2 FYNNEI. The CDR3 coding sequence is TGTGCCAGCAGTGAAGTTACAGAAATCTTGAACACTGAAGCTTTCTTT. Its protein product is CASSEVTEILNTEAFF.

Here the CDR3 DNA reads TGTGCCAGCAGGCTGACAGGGGGCAATCAGCCCCAGCATTTT. Protein sequence: CASRLTGGNQPQHF. The chain combines TRBV28 with TRBJ1-5, with 8 bases fitting TRBD1. V gave up 6 bases and J gave up 2 bases; unmatched junction bases: 3. Germline loops: CDR1 MDHEN, CDR2 SYDVKM. The CDR3 runs 14 residues.

V gene TRBV19 combines with J gene TRBJ1-1, with D maybe TRBD1 (5 bases). Germline CDR1 reads LNHDA; CDR2 reads SQIVND (reference sequence). This CDR3 region has 14 residues. Trimming removed 8 bases at V and 0 bases at J, with 13 bases between. CDR3 loop: CASSLGGMNTEAFF. The CDR3 DNA follows: TGTGCCAGTTCCTTGGGGGGGATGAACACTGAAGCTTTCTTT.

This chain links TRBV28 with TRBJ1-5; possibly TRBD1 for D (5 bases). The CDR3 runs to 17 residues. Germline V gives CDR1 MDHEN, CDR2 SYDVKM. Trimming took off 2 bases at V and 0 bases at J, with 14 bases between the two ends. DNA of the CDR3: TGTGCCAGCAGTTTAGGTGGATTACAGGCTAGCAATCAGCCCCAGCATTTT. Amino acids: CASSLGGLQASNQPQHF.

V and J are TRBV12-5 and TRBJ2-7, with 7 bases fitting TRBD2. J gave up 5 bases and V 6 bases, and 13 bases lay outside the gene matches. Looked up from germline, CDR1 is LGHNT and CDR2 is FRNRAP. There are 15 residues in the CDR3. CDR3 in DNA: TGTGCTAGTGGGCCCTGGGGGGGGTTGGTAGACGAGCAGTACTTC. It translates to CASGPWGGLVDEQYF.

The chain recombines TRBV23-1 with TRBJ2-2; D is ambiguous. TRBV23-1 is annotated as an ORF whose role is uncertain. The CDR3 totals 15 residues. With 1 base removed from V and 2 bases from J, the gap between germline ends came to 8 bases. The CDR3 reads CASSQFGGNTGELFF. The CDR3 nucleotides are TGCGCCAGCAGTCAATTCGGTGGTAACACCGGGGAGCTGTTTTTT.

The chain recombines TRBV23-1 with TRBJ2-7; maybe TRBD1 (5 bases). TRBV23-1 is reported as an ORF; its role is uncertain. The CDR3 is 15 amino acids. V lost 2 bases and J lost 2, with 13 bases in between. CDR3 amino acids: CASSQGRAVTYEQYF. The CDR3 DNA is TGCGCCAGCAGTCAAGGCAGGGCTGTAACCTACGAGCAGTACTTC.

The rearrangement uses TRBV5-4 and TRBJ1-2; D might be TRBD1 (5 bases). Between the trimmed V and J ends, which lost 3 bases and 4 bases, there was a span of 13 bases. This CDR3 has 14 amino acids. Germline loops: CDR1 SGHNT, CDR2 YYREEE (reference sequence). DNA of the CDR3: TGTGCCAGCAGCTCGGTCTCGGGGGGCTATGGCTACACCTTC. Translation gives CASSSVSGGYGYTF.

V is TRBV7-9 and J is TRBJ2-7; a weak D match, TRBD1 (6 bases). The CDR3 covers 13 residues. The germline gives CDR1 SEHNR, CDR2 FQNEAQ (reference sequence). Trimming left V 4 bases short and J 5 bases short, with 12 bases between. CDR3 loop: CASSSSGTNEQYF. In DNA, the CDR3 is TGTGCCAGCAGCTCCTCCGGGACAAACGAGCAGTACTTC.

A few counts support this clone. The chain is built from TRBV5-4 and TRBJ2-5; 10 bases map to TRBD1. J lost 4 bases, V lost 3 bases, and 15 bases had no gene match. Germline V lookup: CDR1 SGHNT, CDR2 YYREEE (reference sequence). This CDR3 region has 18 residues. The CDR3: CASSSDRGDWDQRETQYF. In DNA form, the CDR3 reads TGTGCCAGCAGCTCGGACAGGGGGGATTGGGACCAGCGAGAGACCCAGTACTTC.

The CDR3 nucleotides are TGTGCTAGTGCCCCCCGAAGAGGGACTGAAGCTTTCTTT. Translating gives CASAPRRGTEAFF. J is TRBJ1-1 and V is TRBV12-5; D ambiguous. Germline values: CDR1 LGHNT, CDR2 FRNRAP. Trimming removed 7 bases at V and 5 bases at J, with 14 bases between. The CDR3 spans 13 residues.

The chain employs TRBV2 and TRBJ1-5; D not certain. The ends were cut back, 6 bases at V and 0 bases at J, with 9 bases in the middle. The CDR3 totals 14 residues. The germline CDR1 and CDR2 sequences are SNHLY and FYNNEI. The DNA for the CDR3 is TGTGCCAGCAGCGACATTTATAGCAATCAGCCCCAGCATTTT. Translating it yields CASSDIYSNQPQHF.

Written as DNA, the CDR3 is TGTGCCAGCAGCCCACAGGGGGCGCGCGGAAACTATGGCTACACCTTC. Translation gives CASSPQGARGNYGYTF. V usage is TRBV9 and J usage is TRBJ1-2, with TRBD1 matching over 9 bases. The CDR3 covers 16 residues. Germline V CDR1 and CDR2: SGDLS, YYNGEE. V lost 4 bases to trimming and J lost 2 bases; unmatched junction nucleotides: 9. The variable domain in full, completed from reference TRBV9 and TRBJ1-2, reads DSGVTQTPKHLITATGQRVTLRCSPRSGDLSVYWYQQSLDQGLQFLIQYYNGEERAKGNILERFSAQQFPDLHSELNLSSLELGDSALYFCASSPQGARGNYGYTFGSGTRLTVV.

The chain couples TRBV2 to TRBJ2-7; TRBD1 aligns across 10 bases. J lost 4 bases, V lost 6 bases, and 9 bases had no gene match. Germline V CDR1 and CDR2: SNHLY, FYNNEI. This CDR3 region has 15 residues. The CDR3 spells CASSLNSGQGYEQYF. As DNA, the CDR3 is TGTGCCAGCAGCCTAAATTCGGGACAGGGGTACGAGCAGTACTTC.